This T cell receptor (beta chain) was profiled in a study of shared clonotypes between healthy human individuals. Naive CD8 cells lacked CD45RO, underwent positive selection for CCR7 and left out terminally differentiated effector memory CD45RA+ cells. Using immunoSEQ multiplex PCR, the repertoire was profiled, and TCRdb retains in-frame clones only, with some absent. The data hold some 2,100,000 clones, with approximately 94% observed a single time. The clonotype originates from a man younger than 35 in good health. Some clones in this sample may be carry-over from other donors' samples. The source material was naive CD8+ T cells from PBMCs.

The CDR3 protein is CASSFRSFGYNEQFF. The CDR3 region has the DNA TGTGCCAGCAGTTTCCGGAGCTTCGGGTACAATGAGCAGTTCTTC. V and J are TRBV28 and TRBJ2-1, with D uncertain. V lost 3 bases and J lost 4, with 13 bases in between. Germline values: CDR1 MDHEN, CDR2 SYDVKM. CDR3 length: 15 residues.